A selection of T cell receptor beta chains follows, all from one sample in a study of T cell responses to AZD1222 COVID-19 vaccine. Profiling relied on immunoSEQ multiplex PCR, and the TCRdb table lists in-frame clones only, not all of them. The sample yields about 110,000 clones, about 93% seen once. The input for sequencing was peripheral blood, taken on day 0 of AZD1222 vaccination. These receptors all come from an adult in good health. Both conserved end residues are part of each CDR3. A D gene is named only where the DNA matches it firmly. Rows may omit the clone size; those that give it use once, few, many or a size class.

d_gene: .
j_gene: TRBJ2-2
abundance: .
v_gene: TRBV5-1
CDR3aa: CASSLEDGSNTGELFF
CDR3nt: TGCGCCAGCAGTCTCGAGGACGGATCGAACACCGGGGAGCTGTTTTTT

d_gene: .
j_gene: TRBJ1-1
abundance: .
v_gene: TRBV5-4
CDR3aa: CASRVRGANTEAFF
CDR3nt: TGTGCCAGCAGGGTTAGGGGAGCGAACACTGAAGCTTTCTTT

d_gene: .
j_gene: TRBJ2-2
abundance: .
v_gene: TRBV12-3/TRBV12-4
CDR3aa: CASSTIRPGELFF
CDR3nt: TGTGCCAGCAGCACAATCCGCCCCGGGGAGCTGTTTTTT

d_gene: TRBD1
j_gene: TRBJ1-2
abundance: .
v_gene: TRBV18
CDR3aa: CASSPEGQGATGYTF
CDR3nt: TGTGCCAGCTCACCCGAGGGACAGGGGGCAACTGGCTACACCTTC

d_gene: .
j_gene: TRBJ2-1
abundance: .
v_gene: TRBV13
CDR3aa: CASSPGLDSYNEQFF
CDR3nt: TGTGCCAGCAGCCCGGGACTGGACTCCTACAATGAGCAGTTCTTC

d_gene: .
j_gene: TRBJ1-3
abundance: .
v_gene: TRBV2
CDR3aa: CASSDRQSSYGNTIYF
CDR3nt: TGTGCCAGCAGTGACCGGCAGAGCTCTTATGGAAACACCATATATTTT

d_gene: .
j_gene: TRBJ2-1
abundance: .
v_gene: TRBV19
CDR3aa: CASRETGRGSEQFF
CDR3nt: TGTGCCAGCAGAGAAACCGGCAGGGGATCCGAGCAGTTCTTC

d_gene: .
j_gene: TRBJ2-7
abundance: .
v_gene: TRBV29-1
CDR3aa: CSVGEENYEQYF
CDR3nt: TGCAGCGTCGGGGAGGAAAACTACGAGCAGTACTTC

d_gene: .
j_gene: TRBJ2-1
abundance: .
v_gene: TRBV6-5
CDR3aa: CASRGGTREQFF
CDR3nt: TGTGCCAGCAGAGGTGGGACGCGTGAGCAGTTCTTC

d_gene: TRBD2
j_gene: TRBJ2-1
abundance: few
v_gene: TRBV27
CDR3aa: CASSLAGAYNEQFF
CDR3nt: TGTGCCAGCAGTCTAGCGGGGGCCTACAATGAGCAGTTCTTC

d_gene: TRBD2
j_gene: TRBJ2-3
abundance: once
v_gene: TRBV27
CDR3aa: CASSLIRKGLAGGTDTQYF
CDR3nt: TGTGCCAGCAGCCTGATCCGTAAAGGACTAGCGGGAGGAACAGATACGCAGTATTTT

d_gene: TRBD1
j_gene: TRBJ1-6
abundance: once
v_gene: TRBV4-1
CDR3aa: CASSQGTGVYNSPLHF
CDR3nt: TGCGCCAGCAGCCAAGGGACAGGGGTTTATAATTCACCCCTCCACTTT

d_gene: TRBD1
j_gene: TRBJ2-6
abundance: .
v_gene: TRBV29-1
CDR3aa: CSVELQGAGANVLTF
CDR3nt: TGCAGCGTTGAGCTACAGGGGGCTGGGGCCAACGTCCTGACTTTC

d_gene: .
j_gene: TRBJ1-1
abundance: .
v_gene: TRBV11-2
CDR3aa: CASSFRVERTEAFF
CDR3nt: TGTGCCAGCAGCTTCCGGGTTGAGAGGACTGAAGCTTTCTTT

d_gene: .
j_gene: TRBJ1-3
abundance: once
v_gene: TRBV6-5
CDR3aa: CASSPGGYGSTIYF
CDR3nt: TGTGCCAGCAGTCCTGGGGGTTACGGGAGCACCATATATTTT

d_gene: TRBD1
j_gene: TRBJ2-7
abundance: .
v_gene: TRBV5-1
CDR3aa: CASSSDRESYEQYF
CDR3nt: TGCGCCAGCAGCTCGGACAGGGAATCCTACGAGCAGTACTTC

d_gene: TRBD1
j_gene: TRBJ1-5
abundance: .
v_gene: TRBV28
CDR3aa: CASSFKGARNQPQHF
CDR3nt: TGTGCCAGCAGTTTTAAGGGGGCGCGCAATCAGCCCCAGCATTTT

d_gene: .
j_gene: TRBJ1-4
abundance: .
v_gene: TRBV19
CDR3aa: CASSAGHRSNEKLFF
CDR3nt: TGTGCCAGTAGTGCGGGTCACAGATCTAATGAAAAACTGTTTTTT

d_gene: TRBD1
j_gene: TRBJ2-2
abundance: .
v_gene: TRBV28
CDR3aa: CASRSTGVVGTGELFF
CDR3nt: TGTGCCAGCAGATCCACAGGGGTGGTGGGCACCGGGGAGCTGTTTTTT

d_gene: .
j_gene: TRBJ1-5
abundance: .
v_gene: TRBV2
CDR3aa: CASSEAGQVIQAQHF
CDR3nt: TGTGCCAGCAGTGAGGCAGGGCAGGTTATACAAGCCCAGCATTTT

d_gene: TRBD1
j_gene: TRBJ1-1
abundance: .
v_gene: TRBV5-1
CDR3aa: CASSLDRGYTEAFF
CDR3nt: TGCGCCAGCAGCTTGGACAGGGGGTATACTGAAGCTTTCTTT

d_gene: .
j_gene: TRBJ2-1
abundance: .
v_gene: TRBV21-1
CDR3aa: CASSKLRDRGYNEQFF
CDR3nt: TGTGCCAGCAGCAAACTCCGGGACAGGGGATACAATGAGCAGTTCTTC

d_gene: .
j_gene: TRBJ1-3
abundance: .
v_gene: TRBV5-1
CDR3aa: CASSLDSSGNTIYF
CDR3nt: TGCGCCAGCAGCCTGGACAGCTCTGGAAACACCATATATTTT

d_gene: .
j_gene: TRBJ1-1
abundance: .
v_gene: TRBV28
CDR3aa: CATQGSWTEAFF
CDR3nt: TGTGCCACCCAGGGATCTTGGACTGAAGCTTTCTTT

d_gene: .
j_gene: TRBJ1-2
abundance: .
v_gene: TRBV27
CDR3aa: CASSSAGDPNYGYTF
CDR3nt: TGTGCCAGCAGTTCGGCAGGGGACCCTAACTATGGCTACACCTTC

d_gene: .
j_gene: TRBJ1-1
abundance: .
v_gene: TRBV28
CDR3aa: CASSLSHPGSGTEAFF
CDR3nt: TGTGCCAGCAGTTTATCCCACCCGGGGAGTGGGACTGAAGCTTTCTTT

d_gene: TRBD1
j_gene: TRBJ1-6
abundance: .
v_gene: TRBV5-8
CDR3aa: CASSDWDRGYNSPLHF
CDR3nt: TGTGCCAGCAGTGATTGGGACAGGGGCTATAATTCACCCCTCCACTTT

d_gene: TRBD1
j_gene: TRBJ1-2
abundance: once
v_gene: TRBV5-1
CDR3aa: CASSSGQGGYTF
CDR3nt: TGCGCCAGCAGCTCGGGACAGGGCGGCTACACCTTC

d_gene: .
j_gene: TRBJ2-7
abundance: .
v_gene: TRBV19
CDR3aa: CASRPRDFYEQYF
CDR3nt: TGTGCCAGTAGGCCCCGGGACTTCTACGAGCAGTACTTC

d_gene: .
j_gene: TRBJ2-1
abundance: .
v_gene: TRBV3-1/TRBV3-2
CDR3aa: CASSQDTTVAYNEQFF
CDR3nt: TGTGCCAGCAGCCAAGACACCACAGTCGCCTACAATGAGCAGTTCTTC

d_gene: .
j_gene: TRBJ1-2
abundance: .
v_gene: TRBV18
CDR3aa: CASSQRTVIANYGYTF
CDR3nt: TGTGCCAGCTCACAACGGACAGTTATAGCTAACTATGGCTACACCTTC

d_gene: .
j_gene: TRBJ1-2
abundance: .
v_gene: TRBV27
CDR3aa: CASSSQIPGNGYTF
CDR3nt: TGTGCCAGCAGTTCCCAAATCCCAGGGAATGGCTACACCTTC

d_gene: TRBD1
j_gene: TRBJ2-7
abundance: .
v_gene: TRBV10-3
CDR3aa: CAISDRGLLYEQYF
CDR3nt: TGTGCCATCAGTGACAGGGGGCTGTTGTACGAGCAGTACTTC

d_gene: TRBD1
j_gene: TRBJ2-5
abundance: .
v_gene: TRBV27
CDR3aa: CASRPTGGAGTQYF
CDR3nt: TGTGCCAGCAGGCCGACAGGGGGCGCGGGGACCCAGTACTTC

d_gene: .
j_gene: TRBJ1-5
abundance: .
v_gene: TRBV6-5
CDR3aa: CASTPDTQPQHF
CDR3nt: TGTGCCAGCACTCCGGACACCCAGCCCCAGCATTTT

d_gene: .
j_gene: TRBJ1-4
abundance: .
v_gene: TRBV19
CDR3aa: CASTSHGAPLGEKLFF
CDR3nt: TGTGCCAGTACCTCTCACGGGGCACCACTAGGTGAAAAACTGTTTTTT

d_gene: .
j_gene: TRBJ1-1
abundance: .
v_gene: TRBV7-6
CDR3aa: CASSTQGGRVNTEAFF
CDR3nt: TGTGCCAGCAGCACCCAGGGTGGAAGAGTGAACACTGAAGCTTTCTTT

d_gene: .
j_gene: TRBJ1-1
abundance: .
v_gene: TRBV10-3
CDR3aa: CAISEATLNTEAFF
CDR3nt: TGTGCCATCAGTGAGGCCACTCTGAACACTGAAGCTTTCTTT

d_gene: .
j_gene: TRBJ1-3
abundance: .
v_gene: TRBV29-1
CDR3aa: CSARRGSGGSGNTIYF
CDR3nt: TGCAGCGCCCGGAGAGGCTCGGGGGGCTCTGGAAACACCATATATTTT

d_gene: TRBD1
j_gene: TRBJ2-7
abundance: .
v_gene: TRBV19
CDR3aa: CASSTGQGYEQYF
CDR3nt: TGTGCCAGTAGTACAGGACAGGGCTACGAGCAGTACTTC

d_gene: .
j_gene: TRBJ1-1
abundance: .
v_gene: TRBV27
CDR3aa: CASSRPGGGTEAFF
CDR3nt: TGTGCCAGCAGCCGACCTGGGGGCGGAACTGAAGCTTTCTTT

d_gene: .
j_gene: TRBJ1-4
abundance: .
v_gene: TRBV19
CDR3aa: CASSTRDRREKLFF
CDR3nt: TGTGCCAGTAGTACCAGAGACAGGAGGGAAAAACTGTTTTTT

d_gene: TRBD1
j_gene: TRBJ1-2
abundance: .
v_gene: TRBV5-1
CDR3aa: CASSSTGGYGYTF
CDR3nt: TGCGCCAGCAGCTCGACAGGGGGCTATGGCTACACCTTC

d_gene: TRBD2
j_gene: TRBJ2-7
abundance: few
v_gene: TRBV19
CDR3aa: CASSLLAGGVAEQYF
CDR3nt: TGTGCCAGTAGCCTTCTAGCGGGAGGAGTCGCCGAGCAGTACTTC

d_gene: .
j_gene: TRBJ1-5
abundance: .
v_gene: TRBV28
CDR3aa: CASSFSNQPQHF
CDR3nt: TGTGCCAGCAGTTTTAGCAATCAGCCCCAGCATTTT

d_gene: .
j_gene: TRBJ2-3
abundance: .
v_gene: TRBV3-1/TRBV3-2
CDR3aa: CASSQAGDSTDTQYF
CDR3nt: TGTGCCAGCAGCCAAGCGGGGGATAGCACAGATACGCAGTATTTT

d_gene: .
j_gene: TRBJ1-1
abundance: .
v_gene: TRBV5-4
CDR3aa: CASSPTADTEAFF
CDR3nt: TGTGCCAGCAGCCCCACGGCGGACACTGAAGCTTTCTTT

d_gene: .
j_gene: TRBJ1-5
abundance: .
v_gene: TRBV18
CDR3aa: CASSPLGTGSGNQPQHF
CDR3nt: TGTGCCAGCTCACCACTTGGGACCGGGTCAGGCAATCAGCCCCAGCATTTT

d_gene: .
j_gene: TRBJ1-2
abundance: .
v_gene: TRBV12-3/TRBV12-4
CDR3aa: CASGAYGYTF
CDR3nt: TGTGCCAGCGGGGCCTATGGCTACACCTTC

d_gene: .
j_gene: TRBJ1-2
abundance: .
v_gene: TRBV6-5
CDR3aa: CASRVRGVWNGYTF
CDR3nt: TGTGCCAGCAGGGTCAGGGGAGTGTGGAATGGCTACACCTTC

d_gene: .
j_gene: TRBJ2-3
abundance: .
v_gene: TRBV19
CDR3aa: CASSRRVLSDTQYF
CDR3nt: TGTGCCAGTAGTCGCCGGGTCCTATCGGATACGCAGTATTTT

d_gene: .
j_gene: TRBJ2-7
abundance: .
v_gene: TRBV20-1
CDR3aa: CSASDPAGDSYEQYF
CDR3nt: TGCAGTGCTAGTGACCCCGCAGGGGACTCCTACGAGCAGTACTTC

d_gene: TRBD1
j_gene: TRBJ1-1
abundance: .
v_gene: TRBV11-3
CDR3aa: CASSPSRGSEAFF
CDR3nt: TGTGCCAGCAGCCCTTCCAGGGGGTCCGAAGCTTTCTTT

d_gene: .
j_gene: TRBJ2-5
abundance: .
v_gene: TRBV7-3
CDR3aa: CASSLNNQETQYF
CDR3nt: TGTGCCAGCAGCTTAAATAACCAAGAGACCCAGTACTTC

d_gene: .
j_gene: TRBJ1-5
abundance: .
v_gene: TRBV6-4
CDR3aa: CASSDRGENQPQHF
CDR3nt: TGTGCCAGCAGTGACCGGGGTGAAAATCAGCCCCAGCATTTT